The next 23 T cell receptor beta chains were all read from a single sample in a study of cytomegalovirus exposure and HLA in healthy donors. Profiled with immunoSEQ multiplex PCR; TCRdb holds only in-frame clones, not every one. This table has more than 100,000 clones, around nine tenths appearing once. The specimen was PBMCs. The receptors shown here come from a man aged 25 to 40 in good health and CMV-seronegative.

The chain is built from TRBV6-1 and TRBJ1-1; D not certain. The CDR3 is 14 amino acids. Germline assignment: CDR1 MNHNS and CDR2 SASEGT. V lost 5 bases and J lost 0, with 10 bases in between. CDR3 sequence: CASSFTLLNTEAFF. CDR3 coding DNA: TGTGCCAGCAGTTTCACACTACTGAACACTGAAGCTTTCTTT.

This chain connects TRBV5-6 to TRBJ2-2, with 10 bases fitting TRBD2. In germline, CDR1 is SGHDT, CDR2 YYEEEE. V shed 4 bases and J 5 bases; nucleotides not matched to a gene: 2. The CDR3 has 14 residues. CDR3 sequence: CASSLGLATGELFF. The CDR3 DNA sequence: TGTGCCAGCAGCCTGGGACTAGCGACCGGGGAGCTGTTTTTT.

The gene calls are TRBV4-3 and TRBJ1-4; D might be TRBD1 (6 bases). The V gene lost 4 bases and the J gene lost 8 bases, with 17 bases spanning the gap. The CDR3 runs to 15 residues. Per germline, CDR1 LGHNA and CDR2 YSLEER. CDR3 region: CASSPQVGGQEKLFF. As DNA, the CDR3 is TGCGCCAGCAGCCCTCAGGTCGGGGGGCAGGAAAAACTGTTTTTT.

V usage is TRBV5-4 and J usage is TRBJ2-1; TRBD1 might be the D (6 bases). V gave up 4 bases and J gave up 8 bases, with 22 bases separating them. CDR3 length equals 16 residues. Germline values: CDR1 SGHNT, CDR2 YYREEE (reference sequence). CDR3 DNA sequence: TGTGCCAGCAGCCTAGAAACAAGGACAGTGACTCATGAGCAGTTCTTC. Translating gives CASSLETRTVTHEQFF.

The V gene is TRBV9, the J gene TRBJ2-3; D is unclear. The germline CDR1 and CDR2 sequences are SGDLS and YYNGEE. V lost 2 bases to trimming and J lost 2 bases, with 3 bases between them. The CDR3 extends over 12 amino acids. The DNA for the CDR3 is TGTGCCAGCAGCGTTTACACAGATACGCAGTATTTT. Its protein is CASSVYTDTQYF.

The chain couples TRBV11-2 to TRBJ2-1; no clear D. The CDR3 has 13 amino acids. V shed 5 bases and J shed 8 bases, with 13 bases lying between them. Per germline, CDR1 SGHAT and CDR2 FQNNGV. This CDR3 reads CASSAPPRDEQFF. The CDR3 DNA sequence: TGTGCCAGCAGCGCACCCCCCCGGGATGAGCAGTTCTTC.

The chain couples TRBV5-1 to TRBJ2-7, with D possibly being TRBD2 (6 bases). Trimming took off 2 bases at V and 2 bases at J, with 11 bases between the two ends. The CDR3 extends over 14 amino acids. Germline V lookup: CDR1 SGHRS, CDR2 YFSETQ. The DNA of the CDR3 is TGCGCCAGCAGCTTCCGGGACTTAGCCTACGAGCAGTACTTC. This translates into CASSFRDLAYEQYF.

The genes are TRBV7-9 and TRBJ2-3; the match to TRBD2 covers 9 bases. Germline values: CDR1 SEHNR, CDR2 FQNEAQ (reference sequence). The CDR3 is 16 residues long. J lost 4 bases, V lost 5 bases, and 10 bases had no gene match. This chain's CDR3 is CASSGRGGRAADTQYF. The CDR3 DNA is TGTGCCAGCAGCGGAAGAGGCGGGAGGGCCGCAGATACGCAGTATTTT.

J is TRBJ2-7 and V is TRBV4-1, with D possibly being TRBD1 (6 bases). The CDR3 has 14 amino acids. Trimming took off 3 bases at V and 2 bases at J, with 11 bases between the two ends. Germline V lookup: CDR1 MGHRA, CDR2 YSYEKL. The CDR3 DNA sequence: TGCGCCAGCAGCCAGGGACATAAAACCTACGAGCAGTACTTC. This encodes CASSQGHKTYEQYF.

This chain links TRBV19 with TRBJ2-7; no firm D call. With 4 bases removed from V and 0 bases from J, the gap between germline ends came to 10 bases. CDR3 length equals 14 residues. Germline V gene sequence: CDR1 LNHDA, CDR2 SQIVND (reference sequence). The CDR3 coding sequence is TGTGCCAGTAGTAAGAGGCAAAACTCCTACGAGCAGTACTTC. As protein: CASSKRQNSYEQYF. The full variable domain, completed using reference TRBV19 and TRBJ2-7, is DGGITQSPKYLFRKEGQNVTLSCEQNLNHDAMYWYRQDPGQGLRLIYYSQIVNDFQKGDIAEGYSVSREKKESFPLTVTSAQKNPTAFYLCASSKRQNSYEQYFGPGTRLTVT.

This rearrangement joins TRBV5-6 to TRBJ1-1; D ambiguous. There are 11 residues in the CDR3. Between the trimmed V and J ends, which lost 5 bases and 5 bases, there was a span of 7 bases. Germline V gene data show CDR1 as SGHDT and CDR2 as YYEEEE. This CDR3 is CASSTGTEAFF. DNA for the CDR3: TGTGCCAGCAGTACGGGAACTGAAGCTTTCTTT.

The chain joins TRBV7-2 to TRBJ1-1; no reliable D call. The length of the CDR3 is 13 residues. The germline V gene has CDR1 SGHTA and CDR2 FQGNSA. Trimming left V 2 bases short and J 7 bases short, with 11 bases between. The chain's CDR3 is CASSLSRQVEAFF. The DNA for the CDR3 is TGTGCCAGCAGCTTATCAAGGCAGGTTGAAGCTTTCTTT.

In this sample, this clone turned up a few times. The chain is built from TRBV2 and TRBJ1-5, with no clear D. The V gene lost 5 bases and the J gene lost 6 bases, with 5 bases spanning the gap. Germline CDR1 SNHLY, CDR2 FYNNEI. CDR3 length equals 11 residues. The CDR3 protein is CASSLSQPQHF. The CDR3 DNA is TGTGCCAGCAGTCTTAGTCAGCCCCAGCATTTT.

The chain employs TRBV11-2 and TRBJ2-3; 9 bases match TRBD2. The CDR3 covers 16 residues. V gave up 3 bases and J gave up 2 bases; unmatched junction bases: 6. Germline CDR1 SGHAT, CDR2 FQNNGV. The CDR3 region has the DNA TGTGCCAGCAGCTTTAGCGGGAGAAAAAACACAGATACGCAGTATTTT. Amino acids: CASSFSGRKNTDTQYF.

The chain employs TRBV4-1 and TRBJ2-7; D is undetermined. The CDR3 covers 16 residues. V was trimmed by 3 bases and J by 3 bases, leaving 18 bases between them. Germline values: CDR1 MGHRA, CDR2 YSYEKL. The CDR3 spells CASSQIFGQAFYEQYF. The CDR3, as DNA: TGCGCCAGCAGCCAGATTTTCGGCCAGGCATTCTACGAGCAGTACTTC.

Turning to this clone: Other DNA sequences of this sample code for an identical CDR3. The chain is built from TRBV5-5 and TRBJ2-7; 7 nucleotides agree with TRBD2. J gave up 0 bases and V 0 bases, and 3 bases lay outside the gene matches. The CDR3 has 15 amino acids. Germline CDR1 SGHKS, CDR2 YYEKEE (reference sequence). The CDR3 DNA reads as TGTGCCAGCAGCTTGGCCCCGGGAGGCTCCTACGAGCAGTACTTC. Protein product: CASSLAPGGSYEQYF.

The chain is built from TRBV18 and TRBJ2-7; D perhaps matches TRBD2 (6 bases). Trimming pared 3 bases from V and 2 bases from J, leaving 11 bases between. CDR3 length: 14 amino acids. Germline CDR1 reads KGHSH; CDR2 reads LQKENI. CDR3 protein: CASSPPSATYEQYF. The CDR3 DNA reads TGTGCCAGCTCACCCCCTAGCGCGACCTACGAGCAGTACTTC.

This sequence joins TRBV2 and TRBJ2-1; 15 bases fit TRBD2. The CDR3 has 17 residues. J lost 7 bases, V lost 6 bases, and 10 bases had no gene match. CDR1 and CDR2 (germline): SNHLY, FYNNEI. Written as DNA, the CDR3 is TGTGCCAGCAGCTCCGGACTAGCGGGAGGGCCGAGGAATGAGCAGTTCTTC. It is translated as CASSSGLAGGPRNEQFF. The full variable domain, in which reference TRBV2 and TRBJ2-1 provide the parts outside the CDR3, is EPEVTQTPSHQVTQMGQEVILRCVPISNHLYFYWYRQILGQKVEFLVSFYNNEISEKSEIFDDQFSVERPDGSNFTLKIRSTKLEDSAMYFCASSSGLAGGPRNEQFFGPGTRLTVL.

V gene TRBV14 combines with J gene TRBJ2-7, with 7 bases fitting TRBD2. J lost 0 bases, V lost 5 bases, and 10 bases had no gene match. There are 16 residues in the CDR3. Germline CDR1 is SGHDN and CDR2 is FVKESK. As DNA, the CDR3 is TGTGCCAGCAGCTCTTTGACCTGGGACTACTCCTACGAGCAGTACTTC. It translates to CASSSLTWDYSYEQYF.

The chain has TRBV7-9 and TRBJ2-1, with a possible D match to TRBD2 (5 bases). CDR3 length equals 17 residues. Deletions cut 5 bases from V and 10 bases from J, with 27 bases between. Germline loops: CDR1 SEHNR, CDR2 FQNEAQ (reference sequence). Written as DNA, the CDR3 is TGTGCCAGCAGCCTGACCCCGGAGGCACCGGACTTAAGGGAGCAGTTCTTC. It encodes CASSLTPEAPDLREQFF.

The rearrangement links TRBV6-5 to TRBJ2-7; a weak D match, TRBD1 (5 bases). This CDR3 has 13 amino acids. V was clipped by 5 bases and J by 4 bases, with 12 bases between them. Per the germline V gene, CDR1 is MNHEY and CDR2 is SVGAGI. CDR3 sequence reads: CASSQRTSYEQYF. CDR3 coding DNA: TGTGCCAGCAGTCAACGGACATCTTACGAGCAGTACTTC.

The rearrangement joins TRBV7-2 to TRBJ1-3; TRBD1 might be the D (5 bases). The CDR3 spans 15 residues. The V end was cut by 0 bases, the J end by 4 bases, with 10 bases between. Germline assignment: CDR1 SGHTA and CDR2 FQGNSA. CDR3: CASSLAGGAGNTIYF. The CDR3 nucleotides read TGTGCCAGCAGCTTAGCAGGAGGGGCCGGAAACACCATATATTTT.

The chain is built from TRBV30 and TRBJ2-7, with D tentatively TRBD1 (5 bases). The V end was cut by 4 bases, the J end by 3 bases, with 10 bases between. Germline assignment: CDR1 GTSNPN and CDR2 SVGIG (reference sequence). CDR3 length equals 12 residues. This CDR3 is CAWTGLSYEQYF. CDR3 nucleotide sequence: TGTGCCTGGACAGGGTTGAGCTACGAGCAGTACTTC.